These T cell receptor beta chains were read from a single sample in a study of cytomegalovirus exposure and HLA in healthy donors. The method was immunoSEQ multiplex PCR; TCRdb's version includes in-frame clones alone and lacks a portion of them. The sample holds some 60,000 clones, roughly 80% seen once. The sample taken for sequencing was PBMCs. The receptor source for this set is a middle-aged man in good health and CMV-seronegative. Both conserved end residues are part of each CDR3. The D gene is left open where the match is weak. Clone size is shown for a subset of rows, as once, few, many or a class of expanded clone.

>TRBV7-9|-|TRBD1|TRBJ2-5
TGTGCCAGCAGCCCGGACAGGGGAGAGGAGGAGACCCAGTACTTC
CASSPDRGEEETQYF
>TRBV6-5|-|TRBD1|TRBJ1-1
TGTGCCAGCAGTCGAAAGACAGGGGCCCCCACTGAAGCTTTCTTT
CASSRKTGAPTEAFF
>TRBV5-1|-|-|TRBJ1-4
TGCGCCAGCAGCCCAGGGCTTACTAATGAAAAACTGTTTTTT
CASSPGLTNEKLFF
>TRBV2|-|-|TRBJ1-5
TGTGCCAGCTCAATCAACCGGGACACCAATCAGCCCCAGCATTTT
CASSINRDTNQPQHF
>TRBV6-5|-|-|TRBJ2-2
TGTGCCAGCAGTTACTCGACAATCACCGGGGAGCTGTTTTTT
CASSYSTITGELFF
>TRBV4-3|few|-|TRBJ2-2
TGCGCCAGCAGCCAAGATAGAGGAGGGACCGGGGAGCTGTTTTTT
CASSQDRGGTGELFF
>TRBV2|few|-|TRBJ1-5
TGTGCCAGCAGTGAAAACGGTGGAGACAATCAGCCCCAGCATTTT
CASSENGGDNQPQHF
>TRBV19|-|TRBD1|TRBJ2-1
TGTGCCAGTACAGGGGGTTACAATGAGCAGTTCTTC
CASTGGYNEQFF
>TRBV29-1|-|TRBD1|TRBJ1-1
TGCAGCGGGATGACAGGGTTGAACACTGAAGCTTTCTTT
CSGMTGLNTEAFF
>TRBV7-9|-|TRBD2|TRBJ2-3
TGTGCCAGCAGCTTAGGACTAGCAAGTAGCACAGATACGCAGTATTTT
CASSLGLASSTDTQYF
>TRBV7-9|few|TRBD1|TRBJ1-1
TGTGCCAGCAGCTTAGAGGGGACAGGGTGGGACACTGAAGCTTTCTTT
CASSLEGTGWDTEAFF
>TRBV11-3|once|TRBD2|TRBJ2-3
TGTGCCAGCAGCCTCTGGGAGGGGATGACAGATACGCAGTATTTT
CASSLWEGMTDTQYF
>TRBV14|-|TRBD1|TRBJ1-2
TGTGCCAGCAGCCGAGGCACTCGACAGGGGAGCGCTGGCTACACCTTC
CASSRGTRQGSAGYTF
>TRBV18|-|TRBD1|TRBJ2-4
TGTGCCAGCTCACCACCGACAGGGGTAGCCAAAAACATTCAGTACTTC
CASSPPTGVAKNIQYF
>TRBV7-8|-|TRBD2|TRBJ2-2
TGTGCCAGCAGCAAGAGGGAGTGGGAGGGCGGGGAGCTGTTTTTT
CASSKREWEGGELFF
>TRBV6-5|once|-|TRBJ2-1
TGTGCCAGCACCGAGACCGCGGGAACCGTAAAAGAGCAGTTCTTC
CASTETAGTVKEQFF
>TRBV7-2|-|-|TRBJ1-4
TGTGCCAGCAGCTCACACAGGGCAACTAATGAAAAACTGTTTTTT
CASSSHRATNEKLFF
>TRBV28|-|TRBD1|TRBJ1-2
TGTGCCAGCAGAGGGACAGGGGGAGACTCCTTCTATGGCTACACCTTC
CASRGTGGDSFYGYTF
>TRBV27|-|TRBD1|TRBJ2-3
TGTGCCAGCAGTCTGCGACAGGGGGCTTATACGCAGTATTTT
CASSLRQGAYTQYF
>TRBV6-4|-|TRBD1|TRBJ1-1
TGTGCCAGCAGTCCAGGGGGCGCGGGAACTGAAGCTTTCTTT
CASSPGGAGTEAFF
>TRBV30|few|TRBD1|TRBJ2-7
TGTGCCTGGAGCGGGGACAGGGCGCAGTACTTC
CAWSGDRAQYF
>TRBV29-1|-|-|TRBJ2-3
TGCAGCGTTGATGTGGCGGGGATTAGCACAGATACGCAGTATTTT
CSVDVAGISTDTQYF
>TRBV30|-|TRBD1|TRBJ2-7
TGTGCCTGGAGTGCTATCAGGGGGTACGAGCAGTACTTC
CAWSAIRGYEQYF
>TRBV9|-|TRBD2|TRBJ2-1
TGTGCCAGCAGCGCCAGCGGGGGCAGGAATGAGCAGTTCTTC
CASSASGGRNEQFF
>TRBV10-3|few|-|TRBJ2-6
TGTGCCATCAGTGCGGTCCAGGGGATTGAGTTATCTGGGGCCAACGTCCTGACTTTC
CAISAVQGIELSGANVLTF
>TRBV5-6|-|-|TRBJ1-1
TGTGCCAGCAGCTTGCCGGGGTGGGAGAGGTCGGTCACTGAAGCTTTCTTT
CASSLPGWERSVTEAFF
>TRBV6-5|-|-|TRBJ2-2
TGTGCCAGCAGGCGACAAGGGGCCGGGGAGCTGTTTTTT
CASRRQGAGELFF
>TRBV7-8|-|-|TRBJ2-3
TGTGCCAGCAGCGCCGACAGAACTAGCACAGATACGCAGTATTTT
CASSADRTSTDTQYF
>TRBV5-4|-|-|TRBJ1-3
TGTGCCAGCAGCTTGCAGGGAAACACCATATATTTT
CASSLQGNTIYF
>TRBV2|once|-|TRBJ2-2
TGTGCCAGCAGTGAAAATTTATCCGGGGGGAACACCGGGGAGCTGTTTTTT
CASSENLSGGNTGELFF
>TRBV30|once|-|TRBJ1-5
TGTGCCTGGAGTGTGGGCCCTACGAATCAGCCCCAGCATTTT
CAWSVGPTNQPQHF
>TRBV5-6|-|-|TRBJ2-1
TGTGCCAGCAGCTTGTACGTTCAGGCGAACTCCTACAATGAGCAGTTCTTC
CASSLYVQANSYNEQFF
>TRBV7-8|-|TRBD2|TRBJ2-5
TGTGCCAGCATCATAGAGGCGTGGCGGGGGGGCGATCAGACCCAGTACTTC
CASIIEAWRGGDQTQYF
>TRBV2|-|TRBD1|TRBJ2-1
TGTGCCAGCAGGGAGCTGACGGGACAGGGGGTCGATGAGCAGTTCTTC
CASRELTGQGVDEQFF
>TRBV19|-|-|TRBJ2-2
TGTGCCAGTAGTATCAGGGCGTCGTACACCGGGGAGCTGTTTTTT
CASSIRASYTGELFF
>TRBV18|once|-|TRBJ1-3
TGTGCCAGCTCACCATCCCTTCAGGGTGGAAACACCATATATTTT
CASSPSLQGGNTIYF
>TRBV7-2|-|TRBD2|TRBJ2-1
TGTGCCAGCAGCTTAGTTGGCGGGGGGGCCAATGAGCAGTTCTTC
CASSLVGGGANEQFF
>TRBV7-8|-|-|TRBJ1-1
TGTGCCAGCAGCTTAGCAGGCTTGCCCCGGGAGGACACTGAAGCTTTCTTT
CASSLAGLPREDTEAFF
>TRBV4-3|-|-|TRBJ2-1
TGCGCCAGCAGCCACGGACGGGATCGCGTTGGTAAGCAGTTCTTC
CASSHGRDRVGKQFF
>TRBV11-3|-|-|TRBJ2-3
TGTGCCAGCAGCTTAGAGGGGGGACGCGGGGCGCGCACAGATACGCAGTATTTT
CASSLEGGRGARTDTQYF
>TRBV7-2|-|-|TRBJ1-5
TGTGCCAGCAGCTTAGTAGGGGCCGGCAATCAGCCCCAGCATTTT
CASSLVGAGNQPQHF
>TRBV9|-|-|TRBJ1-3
TGTGCCAGCAGCCCGAGGTCCCGTCTTCCTGGAAACACCATATATTTT
CASSPRSRLPGNTIYF
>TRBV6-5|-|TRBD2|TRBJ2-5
TGTGCCAGCAGTTACTCGACCGGAGCGGGGCAAGAGACCCAGTACTTC
CASSYSTGAGQETQYF
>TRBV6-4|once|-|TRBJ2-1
TGTGCCAGCAGTACCCCTCCGCGGGGCGACTCCTACAATGAGCAGTTCTTC
CASSTPPRGDSYNEQFF
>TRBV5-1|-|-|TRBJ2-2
TGCGCCAGCAGCCGAGGGAATACAGGGAACGCCGGGGAGCTGTTTTTT
CASSRGNTGNAGELFF
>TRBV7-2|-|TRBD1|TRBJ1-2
TGTGCCAGCAGCCCCCTGGGGCAGGGGGCGTCCCATGGCTACACCTTC
CASSPLGQGASHGYTF
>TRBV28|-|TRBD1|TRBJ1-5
TGTGCCAGCAGTACAGGGGCCTCCGGCCCCCTAAATCAGCCCCAGCATTTT
CASSTGASGPLNQPQHF
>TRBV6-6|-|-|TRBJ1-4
TGTGCCAGCAGTCCCCGGGGGGTTGGGGGTGAAAAACTGTTTTTT
CASSPRGVGGEKLFF
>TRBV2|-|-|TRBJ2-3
TGTGCCAGCAAAGTATCCGGGACCCAGGGGAATACGCAGTATTTT
CASKVSGTQGNTQYF
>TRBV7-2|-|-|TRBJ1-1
TGTGCCAGCAGCTTAAATCGGGGTCCCGGCGGAGCTTTCTTT
CASSLNRGPGGAFF
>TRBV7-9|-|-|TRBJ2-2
TGTGCCAGCAGCTTGCGGGTGATTAGGGTCCTTACGGACACCGGGGAGCTGTTTTTT
CASSLRVIRVLTDTGELFF
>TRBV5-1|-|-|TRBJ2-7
TGCGCCAGCAGCGTCGGACTCCGGTACTACGAGCAGTACTTC
CASSVGLRYYEQYF
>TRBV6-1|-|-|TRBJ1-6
TGTGCCAGCAGTGAAATTTGGGGGGGTTCACCCCTCCACTTT
CASSEIWGGSPLHF